This T cell receptor (beta chain) is from a study of cytomegalovirus exposure and HLA in healthy donors (dated by TCRdb to 2016 to 2017). About the study as a whole: An earlier analysis of some 550 of the donors reported more than 250 Gb of sequence data and around 110 million unique TCR beta sequences from about 179 million T cells. An early release that covered roughly 600 HLA-typed donors contained around 300 gigabases of sequencing data and some 87 million unique TCR sequences. Of the 350 to 450 genotyped donors, 75% to 85% were placed in the genetic ancestry cluster associated with self-reported Caucasian donors. The study was designed to test whether signatures of past pathogen exposure could be identified by cataloging public T cell receptors. The study used immunosequencing to profile the T cell repertoires of approximately 650 subjects and linked those repertoires to cytomegalovirus serostatus. Along with the approximately 600-subject first cohort, a separate validation cohort of over a hundred different subjects was used. To predict cytomegalovirus infection status, the study brought together high-throughput TCR immunosequencing, statistical association of individual TCRs with disease status, and machine learning. To study patterns of TCR occurrence, a later analysis re-analyzed previously published TCR beta repertoires from several hundred donors and added high-resolution HLA genotyping. Rather than using new phenotypic data, the later analysis identified candidate immune exposures from TCR beta sequences and from how often those sequences occurred across donors. In an earlier analysis of over 550 of the donors, high-throughput TCR beta sequencing was used to judge whether each TCR beta V gene segment behaved as functional or pseudogenic. Donor age, sex, ethnicity and CMV serostatus were compiled alongside the repertoire data. In a later genetic analysis, genome-wide SNP genotypes for about 65% of the 666 donors were used, and that subset was treated as a discovery cohort. All discovery cohort repertoires had been generated on a single sequencing platform. HLA typing included class I and class II loci at four-digit resolution. Typing coverage differed by locus: A, B, C, DRB1 and DQB1 were typed in roughly 620-630 donors, DQA1 in 500 to 550, DPA1 in around 610, and DPB1 in just under 490. Because of strong linkage in the cohort, roughly five DR-DQ haplotypes were treated as single units for association and clustering. Across roughly 420 genotyped donors of the cohort, an average of about 240,000 unique TCR beta nucleotide sequences per donor were sequenced, and about a sixth of those sequences were non-productive.

Sequences SNHLY (CDR1) and FYNNEI (CDR2) are obtained from the germline V gene. The CDR3 holds 14 amino acids from the cysteine to the phenylalanine. The DNA shown is the 42-base CDR3, in frame from base 1. V lost 3 bases and J lost 0 bases; the stretch between them is 9 bases long. The cohort consisted of some 730 healthy bone marrow donors. At the time of sampling, all cohort members were nominally healthy, though unrecorded immune exposures were likely present. The donor was CMV seronegative and belonged to the group of over 350 seronegative cohort members. A peripheral blood sample was collected from each donor, and TCR beta sequencing was performed on peripheral blood mononuclear cells. The Qiagen DNeasy Blood Extraction Kit was used to extract genomic DNA from the blood cell samples. Study-wide findings and limitations: A group of highly shared sequence variants was considered likely to be a technical artifact of the sequencing pipeline. A later analysis associated around 16,000 TCR beta sequences with specific HLA alleles at a false discovery rate of 0.05. The study listed 150 to 200 TCR beta chains as associated with cytomegalovirus. Roughly uniform sequencing depth across donors was assumed in presence/absence analyses, although this assumption may not hold. Because the 87-base-pair reads could not distinguish some IMGT-functional V segments, including TRBV6-2 and TRBV6-3, those segments were excluded. Across donors, most TCR sequences were observed very rarely, whereas some public TCRs were present in many individuals. Correlated functional status among segregating V segments might be attributable to linkage disequilibrium, but an unknown experimental factor could not be ruled out. In a later analysis, several top co-occurrence clusters were reported to appear linked to parvovirus B19, influenza, CMV and Epstein-Barr virus. A further reported finding was that TCR beta sequences accurately predicted the HLA-A and HLA-B alleles for most subjects in the first cohort. The cohort was sequenced for TCR beta chains only, and without alpha or paired-chain data the features that could be detected were limited. Most CMV-associated TCR beta chains appeared to be HLA-restricted in a later analysis, and the HLA associations seemed to be driven largely by CMV exposure. According to the authors, the approach could potentially be generalized to other disease states and immunological phenotypes. Because some donors lacked HLA typing at each locus, the association tests relied only on the typed subset. A later analysis found that HLA-associated TCR beta chains were more clonally expanded and had lower generation probabilities than equally common non-associated chains. A few of the identified cytomegalovirus-associated TCR beta chains were confirmed in vitro to be specific for cytomegalovirus antigens. In a later analysis, the rate of TCR association differed among HLA loci, with DRB1 alleles having the most associated TCRs and HLA-C alleles having the fewest. The classifier was reported to diagnose cytomegalovirus status with high specificity and sensitivity in both the original cohort and the validation cohort. When HLA alleles, especially DR and DQ, strongly co-occurred, TCR associations were difficult to assign to individual alleles. CMV serostatus was the only immune exposure information available for the cohort. A later genetic analysis associated a missense DCLRE1C variant with V-gene and J-gene trimming of TCR beta chains, and an independent cohort replicated the association. The earlier analysis of around 600 of the donors excluded around 17 rarely observed V segments, including chromosome 9 orphons, because counts were too low. A later genetic analysis reported fewer N-insertions in productive TCRs among donors in an Asian-associated ancestry cluster than the roughly 650-donor mean. In an earlier analysis of around 600 of the donors, most TCR beta V segments were observed in productive rearrangements about 87% or about 30% of the time, broadly matching IMGT annotations.

Comment on this clone: Its antigen has not been determined. The sample holds no much larger clone one base away, and base qualities are not on file.

The protocol used for the library was the immunoSEQ multiplex PCR assay. For the multiplex PCR, a mixture combining 60 forward primers for TCR Vbeta segments and 13 reverse primers for TCR Jbeta segments was used. The CDR3 region of rearranged TCR beta genes was amplified from genomic DNA with a multiplex PCR assay. Amplified TCR beta libraries were sequenced as 87-base-pair reads on the Illumina HiSeq System. Per the original workflow: In a later analysis, some 80 million unique TCR beta chains were counted across the 500 to 850 repertoires, and approximately 11 million of these chains were shared by at least two donors. Raw reads were error-corrected and collapsed into unique sequences with a nearest-neighbor algorithm that merged closely related sequences to remove PCR and sequencing errors. To assign V, D and J gene segments, CDR3 sequences were aligned to IMGT reference sequences. For a sequence to be retained, at least a six-nucleotide match to both a V gene segment and a J gene segment was required. Rearrangements were classified as productive when the CDR3 lacked stop codons and remained in frame with V and J, and all other rearrangements were classified as non-productive. Following IMGT convention, CDR3 was defined as the stretch from the second conserved V-encoded cysteine up to the conserved J-encoded phenylalanine. The earlier analysis of some 580 of the donors excluded any sequence lacking an unambiguous match to a single V gene segment. In an earlier analysis of approximately 590 of the donors, V segments were called functional above 56.7% productive rearrangements and were called segregating when the between-donor standard deviation exceeded 5%. A statistical classification framework was built for diagnosing cytomegalovirus status from the catalog of TCR beta chain sequences. A later analysis assigned V and J genes by comparing TCR nucleotide sequences with IMGT/GENE-DB human TR gene sequences. In a later analysis, CDR3 sequences and most-parsimonious VDJ recombination scenarios were assigned using the TCRdist pipeline. In a later analysis, each TCR beta chain was defined by its CDR3 amino acid sequence together with its V-gene family, and reads without a unique V-gene family were excluded. A later analysis removed several hundred highly shared, low-generation-probability nucleotide sequences to deal with suspected cross-contamination and a sequencing artifact. In a later analysis, a clonal expansion index was calculated for each public chain from normalized within-repertoire ranks of inferred template counts. In a later analysis, generation probabilities were computed using a VDJ recombination model fitted to out-of-frame rearrangements, and the results were checked against IGoR. Hypergeometric tests were used in a later analysis to score TCR-TCR, TCR-HLA and TCR-CMV co-occurrence, with a repertoire-size bias correction applied to the TCR pairs. In a later analysis, false discovery rates were estimated by permuting HLA or CMV assignments 20 times. In a later analysis, co-occurring TCRs were grouped with DBSCAN, and TCRdist sequence similarity was added when clustering was performed within HLA-allele-positive subsets. Repertoires with fewer than 30,000 or more than 120,000 public chains, plus five repertoires with anomalous nucleotide sharing, were excluded from co-occurrence clustering. Imported from immuneACCESS, the table was reduced by TCRdb to in-frame sequences with V and J called. These copies leave out some clones; in studies compared against another copy, an unresolved V gene accounts for under half, and the cause of the remainder is not known. V, J and clone size were drawn from that table, and D and trimming were deduced from the DNA. In all, the sample holds 140,000 to 150,000 clones, and 65% to 80% of those were seen once. The ten biggest clones cover 3.5% to 5% of the sample.

The receptor comes from a male donor in good health and CMV-seronegative. The sample was PBMCs. The rearrangement joined TRBV2 to TRBJ2-7, with the identity of the D gene unclear. The CDR3 in this case is CASSEQVHSYEQYF. The nucleotides are TGTGCCAGCAGTGAGCAAGTACACTCCTACGAGCAGTACTTC.